This record looks at one TCR beta chain sequence and its context. Its antigen is undetermined. CD45RO-negative CD8 cells positively selected for CCR7 made up the naive population, which excluded terminally differentiated effector memory CD45RA+ cells. The sample originates from a study of shared clonotypes between healthy human individuals. Notes on the study in general: Naive CD4 clonotype sharing across several donors was roughly 5%.

This CDR3 has 18 residues. CDR1 and CDR2 from the germline V gene are MNHEY and SMNVEV (reference sequence). V was shortened by 5 bases and J by 0 bases, with 19 bases between the two germline ends. Clones were read by immunoSEQ multiplex PCR, and TCRdb kept only the in-frame ones, dropping some. The table shows about 2.1 million clones, with 90% to 95% occurring only once. The V and J genes are TRBV27 and TRBJ2-2; D is possibly TRBD1 (6 bases). Material: naive CD8+ T cells from PBMCs. The sequence was obtained from a man aged 18-30 years in good health. Some clones in this sample may be carry-over from other donors' samples. CDR3 DNA: TGTGCCAGCAGTCGTACTCTAATGGACAGCACGAACACCGGGGAGCTGTTTTTT. Protein: CASSRTLMDSTNTGELFF.